Listed below are T cell receptor beta chains from one sample, sequenced in a study of molecular identifiers for immune sequencing clone quantification. In TCRdb, the PCR reads were re-called with MiXCR into one record per CDR3 protein. This table has 100,000 or so distinct CDR3 sequences, around a third appearing once. The sample taken for sequencing was naive CD8+ T cells from blood, with Jurkat cell RNA spiked in. The receptors come from a human donor in good health. Some libraries in this study had Jurkat cell RNA spiked in. CDR3s include the opening cysteine and the closing phenylalanine or tryptophan. The D gene is left open where the match is weak. Size tells how often a clone was seen (once, few, many) or the class of an expanded clone, and some rows leave it out.

j_call,v_call,clone_size,d_call,cdr3_nt,cdr3_aa
TRBJ2-7,TRBV28,many,TRBD2,TGTGCCAGCAGTTTGGGGCTAGCTAGCGGGATTTATGCTGCCGACGAGCAGTACTTC,CASSLGLASGIYAADEQYF
TRBJ1-5,TRBV6-2/TRBV6-3,.,.,TGTGCCAGCAGTTACAGTAATAGCAATCAGCCCCAGCATTTT,CASSYSNSNQPQHF
TRBJ2-3,TRBV9,.,.,TGTGCCAGCAGCGCCATCCCAGTTGCGCAGTATTTT,CASSAIPVAQYF
TRBJ2-1,TRBV11-2,few,.,TGTGCCAGCAGCTTCGCGCCTCTAGCCAATGAGCAGTTCTTC,CASSFAPLANEQFF
TRBJ2-1,TRBV6-5,.,.,TGTGCCAGCAAACCGGGACTCCGCCTCAGTGAGCAGTTCTTC,CASKPGLRLSEQFF
TRBJ2-1,TRBV20-1,.,.,TGCAGTGCAGACCCCTGGGCCCCAGACAATGAGCAGTTCTTC,CSADPWAPDNEQFF
TRBJ1-1,TRBV5-1,many,.,TGCGCCAGCAGCTTGTGGCTAGCAGGGGATAACACTGAAGCTTTCTTT,CASSLWLAGDNTEAFF
TRBJ2-1,TRBV27,.,.,TGTGCCAGCAGTTTACTGAAAGGGACTGAGCAGTTCTTC,CASSLLKGTEQFF
TRBJ2-7,TRBV27,few,.,TGTGCCAGCAGTTTACAGCGCTTGGGGTACGAGCAGTACTTC,CASSLQRLGYEQYF
TRBJ2-2,TRBV27,.,.,TGTGCCAGCAGTCCCCCTAGCGCGAGCATATTTTTT,CASSPPSASIFF
TRBJ2-5,TRBV7-2,few,.,TGTGCCAGCAGCTATCCCCAGGGGACGGAGACCCAGTACTTC,CASSYPQGTETQYF
TRBJ1-5,TRBV25-1,few,.,TGTGCCAGCAGTATGGATAGCAATCAGCCCCAGCATTTT,CASSMDSNQPQHF